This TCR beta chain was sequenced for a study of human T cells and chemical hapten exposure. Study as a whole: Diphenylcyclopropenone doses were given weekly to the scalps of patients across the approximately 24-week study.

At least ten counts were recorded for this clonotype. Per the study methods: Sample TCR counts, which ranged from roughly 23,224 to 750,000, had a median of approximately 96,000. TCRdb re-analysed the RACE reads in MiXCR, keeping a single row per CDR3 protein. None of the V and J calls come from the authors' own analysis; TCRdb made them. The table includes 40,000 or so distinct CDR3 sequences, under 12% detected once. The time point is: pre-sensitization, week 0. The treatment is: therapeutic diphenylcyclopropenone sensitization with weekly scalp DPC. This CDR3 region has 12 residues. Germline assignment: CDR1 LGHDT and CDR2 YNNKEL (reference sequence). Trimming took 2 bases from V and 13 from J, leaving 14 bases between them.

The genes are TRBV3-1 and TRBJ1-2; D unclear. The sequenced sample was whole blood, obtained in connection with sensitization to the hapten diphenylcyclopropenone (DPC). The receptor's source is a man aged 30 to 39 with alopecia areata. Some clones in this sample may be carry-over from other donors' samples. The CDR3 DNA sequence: TGTGCCAGCAGCCAAATGAACGGTCCCCTCACCTTC. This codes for CASSQMNGPLTF.